This T cell receptor (beta chain) was sequenced in a study of Graves' ophthalmopathy and Graves' hyperthyroidism. As for the study in general: No treatment had been given when peripheral blood was collected at initial diagnosis. Findings and limits, study-wide: Among thyroid clonotypes expanded above 0.001 frequency, most also appeared in blood.

To note about this clonotype: Its antigen is undetermined. This may be a read error, as it is one base from a much larger clone.

Clinicians diagnosed using symptoms, serum thyroxine, TRAb, thyroid ultrasound and orbital computed tomography. CDR1 LNHDA and CDR2 SQIVND come from the germline V gene (reference sequence). CDR3 size: 13 residues. CDR3 regions of TCR beta were amplified from RNA transcripts. HTBI primers served in a first-round RT-PCR, which a second-round multiplex PCR followed. Via MiXCR, TCRdb re-called the multiplex PCR reads, giving one row per CDR3 protein. Counted here are more than 550,000 distinct CDR3 sequences, approximately 39% occurring once; the ten biggest clones make up 3% to 4%. V is TRBV19 and J is TRBJ1-5; no clear D. This TCR derives from an adult man with Graves' ophthalmopathy. The sequencing sample was made of peripheral blood. Here the CDR3 reads CVSSMVTNQPQHF. The CDR3 region has the DNA TGTGTCAGTAGTATGGTAACGAATCAGCCCCAGCATTTT. Full variable domain (remainder filled in from reference TRBV19 and TRBJ1-5): DGGITQSPKYLFRKEGQNVTLSCEQNLNHDAMYWYRQDPGQGLRLIYYSQIVNDFQKGDIAEGYSVSREKKESFPLTVTSAQKNPTAFYLCVSSMVTNQPQHFGDGTRLSIL.